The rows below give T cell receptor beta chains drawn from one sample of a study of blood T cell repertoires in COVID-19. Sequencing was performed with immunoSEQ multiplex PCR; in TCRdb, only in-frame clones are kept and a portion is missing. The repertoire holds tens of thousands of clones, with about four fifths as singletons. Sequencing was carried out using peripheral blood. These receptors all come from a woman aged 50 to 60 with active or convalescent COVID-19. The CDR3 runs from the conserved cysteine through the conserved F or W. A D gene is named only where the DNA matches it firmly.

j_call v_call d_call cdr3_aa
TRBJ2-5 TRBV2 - CASSHAYTGVMKETQYF
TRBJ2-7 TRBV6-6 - CASSYGAGEQYF
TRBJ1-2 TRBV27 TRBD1 CASSSAGGYGYTF
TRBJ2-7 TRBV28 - CASSLLGHPYEQYF
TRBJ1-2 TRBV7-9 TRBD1 CASSLDLTGEVHGYTF
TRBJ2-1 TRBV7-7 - CASSLGRENEQFF
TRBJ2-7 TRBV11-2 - CASSLEIATSYEQYF
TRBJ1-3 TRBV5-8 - CASSEPRAFSGNTIYF
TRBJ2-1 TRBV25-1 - CAVQGILYNEQFF
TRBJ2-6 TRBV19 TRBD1 CASRDRPGSGANVLTF
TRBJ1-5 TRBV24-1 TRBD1 CATSGTGGNQPQHF
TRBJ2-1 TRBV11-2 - CASSFSSARYNEQFF
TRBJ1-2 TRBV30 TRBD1 CACLGQAYYGYTF
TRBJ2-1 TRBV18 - CASSGTHNEQFF
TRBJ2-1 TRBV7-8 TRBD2 CASSTGTRAQGEQFF
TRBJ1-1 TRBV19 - CASSPRGGRGMNTEAFF
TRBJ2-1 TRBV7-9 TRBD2 CASSLVLAGVSNEQFF
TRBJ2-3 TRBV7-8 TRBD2 CASSLAQASGSTDTQYF
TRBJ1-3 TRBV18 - CASSPRGADSGNTIYF
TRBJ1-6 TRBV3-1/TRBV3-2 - CASSQGINYGNSPLHF
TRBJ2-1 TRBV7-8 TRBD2 CASSSQGGRNNEQFF